These 13 T cell receptor beta chains share one sample of origin, sequenced in a study of T cell clonality in common variable immunodeficiency. Sequenced by immunoSEQ multiplex PCR; TCRdb stores in-frame clones only, minus some. The sample contains around 47,000 clones, none of them singletons. Sequenced input: peripheral blood mononuclear cells. These receptor sequences come from a person aged 18 to 70 in good health.

In its sample, this clone was seen a few times. CDR3 region: CSARVQGGGPSYEQYF. The sequenced CDR3 bases are TGCAGTGCTAGAGTACAGGGCGGGGGTCCCTCCTACGAG. This chain links TRBV20-1 with TRBJ2-7; perhaps TRBD2 as D (7 bases). The CDR3 end falls 3 residues outside the read, so it is completed with the germline J gene. This CDR3 has 16 residues. Germline V gene lookup returns CDR1 DFQATT and CDR2 SNEGSKA (reference sequence). The V and J ends lost 1 base and 0 bases respectively, with 16 bases between them.

The sample holds a few counts of this clone. The read gets to within 3 residues of the CDR3 end, and the germline J gene fills in the rest. This rearrangement joins TRBV2 to TRBJ2-1; D possibly corresponds to TRBD1 (6 bases). V gave up 2 bases and J gave up 0 bases, with 14 bases separating them. Germline assignment: CDR1 SNHLY and CDR2 FYNNEI. The length of the CDR3 is 17 residues. The CDR3 sequence is CASSERGTSYSYNEQFF. CDR3 DNA, as far as it was read: TGTGCCAGCAGTGAAAGGGGGACATCCTACTCCTACAATGAG.

For this clone: The read finishes 3 residues shy of the CDR3 end, and the germline J gene is used to complete it. The genes are TRBV20-1 and TRBJ2-1; D ambiguous. The CDR3 length is 14 residues. Germline V gives CDR1 DFQATT, CDR2 SNEGSKA (reference sequence). Trimming took 5 bases from V and 2 from J, leaving 13 bases between them. CDR3: CSASRPTAYNEQFF. Incomplete CDR3 DNA: TGCAGTGCTTCGAGACCAACAGCCTACAATGAG.

The sample holds a few counts of this clone. The read comes to an end 3 residues before the CDR3 does, leaving the germline J gene to fill in the end. Different DNA sequences within this sample yield the same CDR3. The chain is built from TRBV5-1 and TRBJ2-1; 9 bases align to TRBD1. V was pared by 0 bases and J by 8 bases, with 9 bases of the junction left unmatched. The CDR3 consists of 16 residues. CDR1 is SGHRS, CDR2 YFSETQ, per germline. Partial CDR3 DNA: TGCGCCAGCAGCTTGGTCGGGACAGGGAGTACGGATGAG. The encoded protein is CASSLVGTGSTDE. Given in full, the CDR3 is CASSLVGTGSTDEQFF.

Ten or more counts support this clone. The read comes to an end 3 residues before the CDR3 does, leaving the germline J gene to fill in the end. The gene calls are TRBV10-3 and TRBJ1-2, with TRBD1 as a possible D gene (5 bases). Germline CDR1 ENHRY, CDR2 SYGVKD. CDR3 length: 14 amino acids. Trimming removed 4 bases at V and 7 bases at J, with 16 bases between. The CDR3 sequence: CAISGEGRLSGYTF. The part of the CDR3 DNA that was read is TGTGCCATCAGTGGGGAGGGGCGGCTTAGTGGC.

This clone was seen more than once but under ten times. The CDR3 end falls 3 residues outside the read, so it is completed with the germline J gene. The rearrangement uses TRBV2 and TRBJ2-5, with D possibly TRBD2 on 7 matching bases. In germline, CDR1 is SNHLY, CDR2 FYNNEI. The CDR3 covers 15 residues. The V end lost 8 bases, the J end lost 4 bases, and 20 bases lay between the germline ends. CDR3 DNA (partial): TGTGCCAGCGGGGGGGGCCCCGGTGGGGGAGAGACC. This translates into CASGGGPGGGET. The entire CDR3 sequence reads CASGGGPGGGETQYF.

This clone was observed at least ten times. The DNA read from the CDR3 is TGTGCCACCAGCGGCGGCCCCCACTACGAG. Translating it yields CATSGGPHYE. The whole CDR3 region reads CATSGGPHYEQYF. The chain links TRBV15 to TRBJ2-7; D is ambiguous. Coverage ceases 3 residues before the CDR3 finishes, and the germline J gene fills in the end. From germline, CDR1 is LNHNV and CDR2 YYDKDF (reference sequence). Trimming took off 5 bases at V and 3 bases at J, with 11 bases between the two ends. CDR3 length equals 13 residues.

The table lists this clone with many counts. The CDR3 goes on 3 residues after the read ends, and that part is filled in from the germline J gene. The chain couples TRBV20-1 to TRBJ2-1; TRBD2 agrees at 10 bases. Trimming cost V 6 bases and J 7 bases; bases outside gene matches: 9. The germline CDR1 and CDR2 sequences are DFQATT and SNEGSKA (reference sequence). This CDR3 is built from 14 residues. The sequenced part of the CDR3 DNA is TGCAGTGCCCTCCTGGGACTAGCGAAAAATGAG. It is translated as CSALLGLAKNE. The whole CDR3 sequence reads CSALLGLAKNEQFF.

This clone was counted at least ten times. The CDR3 end lies 3 residues beyond the end of the read and is filled in from the germline J gene. The chain joins TRBV6-1 to TRBJ1-4; D possibly corresponds to TRBD1 (6 bases). The germline V and J ends were trimmed by 2 bases and 7 bases, with 17 bases remaining between them. Germline V lookup: CDR1 MNHNS, CDR2 SASEGT. The CDR3 spans 16 residues. The CDR3 reads CASSENGGAGFEKLFF. CDR3 DNA, as far as it was read: TGTGCCAGCAGTGAAAATGGGGGGGCAGGGTTTGAAAAA.

This clone appeared many times. Read coverage stops 3 residues before the CDR3 terminus; the germline J gene supplies the remainder. The V gene is TRBV7-6, the J gene TRBJ2-7; tentative D call: TRBD1 (7 bases). The CDR3 loop spans 14 amino acids. V was trimmed by 1 base and J by 5 bases, leaving 12 bases between them. The germline gives CDR1 SGHVS, CDR2 FNYEAQ. Here the CDR3 reads CASSLVGRGDEQYF. The sequenced part of the CDR3 DNA is TGTGCCAGCAGCTTAGTAGGCAGGGGGGACGAG. Together with reference TRBV7-6 and TRBJ2-7, the CDR3 gives the full variable domain: GAGVSQSPRYKVTKRGQDVALRCDPISGHVSLYWYRQALGQGPEFLTYFNYEAQQDKSGLPNDRFSAERPEGSISTLTIQRTEQRDSAMYRCASSLVGRGDEQYFGPGTRLTVT.

In its sample, this clone was seen many times. CDR3 region: CSATGGNYGYTF. The CDR3 bases that were read are TGCAGTGCTACCGGTGGTAACTATGGC. V and J are TRBV20-1 and TRBJ1-2; D gene uncertain. With the read ending 3 residues before the CDR3 end, the germline J gene is used to fill in that end. This CDR3 has 12 residues. The germline V gene encodes CDR1 DFQATT and CDR2 SNEGSKA (reference sequence). Trimming took 4 bases from V and 1 from J, leaving 7 bases between them.

This clone was observed many times. The read stops 3 residues short of the end of the CDR3; the missing end is completed from the germline J gene. The rearrangement joins TRBV10-3 to TRBJ1-2, with 9 positions matching TRBD1. CDR1 ENHRY and CDR2 SYGVKD come from the germline V gene. V was pared by 4 bases and J by 5 bases, with 5 bases of the junction left unmatched. The CDR3 totals 14 residues. This chain's CDR3 is CAISGDRVGYGYTF. Partial CDR3 DNA: TGTGCCATCAGTGGGGACAGGGTGGGGTATGGC.

In this sample, this clone turned up many times. The read terminates 3 residues before the CDR3 end, so the remaining end is supplied by the germline J gene. The chain has TRBV20-1 and TRBJ1-1, with D perhaps TRBD1 (6 bases). This CDR3 is 13 amino acids long. Germline V CDR1 and CDR2: DFQATT, SNEGSKA (reference sequence). Deletions cut 5 bases from V and 6 bases from J, with 16 bases between. CDR3 DNA (partial): TGCAGTGCTCAGGGGTCGGGCAGTCCTGAA. Translating it yields CSAQGSGSPE. The full CDR3 protein is CSAQGSGSPEAFF.